This T cell receptor (beta chain) was captured by sequencing in a study of beta chain features in type 1 diabetes. CDR3 length: 13 amino acids. From germline, CDR1 is SGHAT and CDR2 FQNNGV. J was trimmed by 5 bases and V by 6 bases; bases with no gene match: 4. Sequencing targeted expressed TCRB transcripts, as all isolated RNA had been reverse transcribed. Clones were read by immunoSEQ multiplex PCR, and TCRdb kept only the in-frame ones, dropping some. The repertoire has 200,000 to 250,000 clones, 9.6% of them found once; the top ten carry around 0.031%. This clone was seen a handful of times. The antigen remains unidentified. All of the sorted populations showed purity greater than 98%. Whole-study findings and limits: Fewer junction insertions and more nucleotide deletions appeared in type 1 diabetes patients. A moderate, significant TCRB CDR3 shortening appeared in type 1 diabetes across four CD4+ subsets. Shorter templates may be favored by PCR, equally so in patients and controls.

The J gene is TRBJ2-1, the V gene TRBV11-2, with 7 bases identical to TRBD2. The sample comprised naive CD4+ T cells from blood. The source is a woman younger than 30 in good health. CDR3 sequence (DNA): TGTGCCAGCAGGCTCGGGAGGAACAATGAGCAGTTCTTC. Its protein is CASRLGRNNEQFF.